These 27 T cell receptor beta chains were all obtained from the same sample, sequenced in a study of blood T cell repertoires in COVID-19. TCRdb keeps only in-frame clones here, not all; method: immunoSEQ multiplex PCR. The profile shows over 40,000 clones, 83% of them singletons. Sequencing was done on a sample of peripheral blood. The receptor source for this set is a middle-aged man with acute or convalescent COVID-19.

CDR3 in amino acids: CASSQVASGKQETQYF. CDR3 DNA: TGTGCCAGCAGCCAAGTAGCTAGCGGGAAACAAGAGACCCAGTACTTC. J is TRBJ2-5 and V is TRBV14, with 9 bases that match TRBD2. Germline V gene sequence: CDR1 SGHDN, CDR2 FVKESK. V gave up 1 base and J gave up 2 bases; unmatched junction bases: 5. The CDR3 runs to 16 residues.

The genes are TRBV10-3 and TRBJ2-3; 9 nucleotides agree with TRBD1. J was trimmed by 3 bases and V by 8 bases; bases with no gene match: 6. The CDR3 loop spans 14 amino acids. Looked up from germline, CDR1 is ENHRY and CDR2 is SYGVKD. The CDR3, as DNA: TGTGCCATCGGTGCGACAGGGGGTACAGATACGCAGTATTTT. The encoded protein is CAIGATGGTDTQYF.

The gene calls are TRBV6-5 and TRBJ1-1, with 7 bases lining up with TRBD1. The CDR3 extends over 14 amino acids. The germline V gene encodes CDR1 MNHEY and CDR2 SVGAGI. V was pared by 6 bases and J by 6 bases, with 10 bases of the junction left unmatched. The CDR3, as DNA: TGTGCCAGCAGAAGGGGACAGTGGAGAGCTGAAGCTTTCTTT. Amino acid sequence: CASRRGQWRAEAFF.

This clone was recorded a few times. This chain links TRBV2 with TRBJ2-2; perhaps TRBD1 as D (5 bases). Germline assignment: CDR1 SNHLY and CDR2 FYNNEI. The CDR3 has 13 amino acids. The V end lost 7 bases, the J end lost 5 bases, and 11 bases lay between the germline ends. CDR3 region: CASKGFETGELFF. The CDR3 nucleotides are TGTGCCAGCAAGGGGTTCGAGACCGGGGAGCTGTTTTTT.

The chain employs TRBV28 and TRBJ2-7; the match to TRBD1 covers 8 bases. CDR1 and CDR2 (germline): MDHEN, SYDVKM. Trimming removed 6 bases from V and 1 base from J; junction bases left unmatched: 5. The CDR3 is 14 amino acids. The CDR3 loop reads CASSRTGGSYEQYF. For the CDR3, the DNA is TGTGCCAGCAGCCGCACAGGGGGTTCCTACGAGCAGTACTTC. The full variable domain, rest sourced from reference TRBV28 and TRBJ2-7, is DVKVTQSSRYLVKRTGEKVFLECVQDMDHENMFWYRQDPGLGLRLIYFSYDVKMKEKGDIPEGYSVSREKKERFSLILESASTNQTSMYLCASSRTGGSYEQYFGPGTRLTVT.

CDR3 protein: CASSYPPGTDSPLHF. The CDR3 coding sequence is TGTGCCAGCAGTTACCCCCCCGGGACAGATTCACCCCTCCACTTT. The chain links TRBV6-5 to TRBJ1-6, with 7 bases lining up with TRBD1. The CDR3 sequence is 15 residues long. V lost 2 bases to trimming and J lost 8 bases; unmatched junction nucleotides: 6. Germline V gene sequence: CDR1 MNHEY, CDR2 SVGAGI.

The chain links TRBV21-1 to TRBJ1-1; the D segment call TRBD1 is taken from the table without a DNA check. TRBV21-1 corresponds to a pseudogene. This CDR3 region has 14 residues. This CDR3 is CASSKAQLNTEAFF. The CDR3 DNA is TGTGCCAGCAGCAAAGCACAGCTGAACACTGAAGCTTTCTTT.

This clone was seen once. This chain joins TRBV6-5 and TRBJ1-5, with D unclear. Germline V gene data show CDR1 as MNHEY and CDR2 as SVGAGI. V was cut by 8 bases and J by 1 base, with 9 bases left in between. This CDR3 is 13 amino acids long. CDR3 residues: CASAGQSNQPQHF. The CDR3 bases are TGTGCCAGCGCGGGTCAGAGCAATCAGCCCCAGCATTTT.

The chain is built from TRBV30 and TRBJ1-6; no clear D. The CDR3 runs to 13 residues. V was shortened by 3 bases and J by 9 bases, with 12 bases between the two germline ends. Germline V gives CDR1 GTSNPN, CDR2 SVGIG (reference sequence). The CDR3 loop reads CAWSAIRGSPLHF. Written as DNA, the CDR3 is TGTGCCTGGAGCGCTATTAGAGGTTCACCCCTCCACTTT.

This clone has a single count. The rearrangement uses TRBV2 and TRBJ1-6; a weak D match, TRBD1 (6 bases). The CDR3 sequence is 15 residues long. Germline CDR1 SNHLY, CDR2 FYNNEI. V was trimmed by 3 bases and J by 6 bases, leaving 12 bases between them. The CDR3 sequence: CASSETGVTNSPLHF. DNA of the CDR3: TGTGCCAGCAGTGAGACAGGCGTTACTAATTCACCCCTCCACTTT.

The chain uses TRBV13 and TRBJ2-5; 7 bases map to TRBD1. The germline V gene encodes CDR1 PRHDT and CDR2 FYEKMQ (reference sequence). V lost 4 bases, J lost 2 bases, and 7 bases stayed unmatched. This CDR3 spans 15 amino acids. DNA of the CDR3: TGTGCCAGCAGCTCTGGACAGGTGGGGCAAGAGACCCAGTACTTC. This codes for CASSSGQVGQETQYF.

With regard to this clone: Relative to the germline gene, one junction end is altered; a read error may explain this. The chain links TRBV10-3 to TRBJ1-3; D is ambiguous. The CDR3 is 14 residues long. Germline V gene sequence: CDR1 ENHRY, CDR2 SYGVKD. The CDR3 here is CAISEGVSGNTIYF. Here the CDR3 DNA reads TGTGCCATAAGTGAAGGAGTATCTGGAAACACCATATATTTT.

By frequency in the sample, this clone is medium-sized. The chain recombines TRBV9 with TRBJ1-4; no definite D call. Germline values: CDR1 SGDLS, CDR2 YYNGEE. V gave up 9 bases and J gave up 13 bases, with 19 bases separating them. The CDR3 has 12 amino acids. CDR3 bases: TGTGCCACCCCCCCAGCGGGGTGGGGACTGTTTTTT. Its protein product is CATPPAGWGLFF.

The rearrangement joins TRBV7-2 to TRBJ2-1; 9 bases align to TRBD2. V shed 1 base and J 7 bases; nucleotides not matched to a gene: 5. This CDR3 has 15 residues. Germline V lookup: CDR1 SGHTA, CDR2 FQGNSA. In DNA form, the CDR3 reads TGTGCCAGCAGCTTAGATCTAGCGGGGTGGAATGAGCAGTTCTTC. Protein sequence: CASSLDLAGWNEQFF.

V and J are TRBV5-5 and TRBJ1-2; D is uncertain. The CDR3 has 15 residues. Germline values: CDR1 SGHKS, CDR2 YYEKEE (reference sequence). V lost 0 bases to trimming and J lost 8 bases, with 17 bases between them. This CDR3 is CASSLDGLMRGGYTF. The DNA for the CDR3 is TGTGCCAGCAGCTTGGACGGACTTATGCGAGGGGGCTACACCTTC. Complete variable domain (other parts from reference TRBV5-5 and TRBJ1-2): DAGVTQSPTHLIKTRGQQVTLRCSPISGHKSVSWYQQVLGQGPQFIFQYYEKEERGRGNFPDRFSARQFPNYSSELNVNALLLGDSALYLCASSLDGLMRGGYTFGSGTRLTVV.

The chain has TRBV6-5 and TRBJ2-7; 8 nucleotides align to TRBD2. The CDR3 runs 14 residues. CDR1 is MNHEY, CDR2 SVGAGI, per germline. V shed 6 bases and J 7 bases; nucleotides not matched to a gene: 11. DNA for the CDR3: TGTGCCAGCAGCCGGGGGGGCCAAGGGTGGGAGCAGTACGTC. Its protein is CASSRGGQGWEQYV.

The chain has TRBV5-1 and TRBJ2-3; D is perhaps TRBD2 (6 bases). Germline V CDR1 and CDR2: SGHRS, YFSETQ. The CDR3 has 16 amino acids. V shed 0 bases and J shed 1 base, with 12 bases lying between them. CDR3 bases: TGCGCCAGCAGCTTGGGGGGTTCTAGCGGCACAGATACGCAGTATTTT. Translating it yields CASSLGGSSGTDTQYF. The whole variable domain, remainder taken from reference TRBV5-1 and TRBJ2-3, is KAGVTQTPRYLIKTRGQQVTLSCSPISGHRSVSWYQQTPGQGLQFLFEYFSETQRNKGNFPGRFSGRQFSNSRSEMNVSTLELGDSALYLCASSLGGSSGTDTQYFGPGTRLTVL.

The rearrangement uses TRBV21-1 and TRBJ2-5; the D call TRBD1 from the table was never checked on the DNA. TRBV21-1 is reported as a pseudogene. CDR3 length equals 19 residues. Here the CDR3 reads CASSKIRTGRTLYQETQYF. For the CDR3, the DNA is TGTGCCAGCAGCAAAATCCGGACAGGCAGGACCCTGTACCAAGAGACCCAGTACTTC.

The gene calls are TRBV18 and TRBJ2-4, with 7 bases that match TRBD1. The CDR3 extends over 16 amino acids. Germline trimming cut 4 bases from V and 0 bases from J; bases unmatched to any gene: 6. CDR1 is KGHSH and CDR2 is LQKENI in the germline V gene. CDR3 loop: CASSLHRGEAKNIQYF. CDR3 nucleotides: TGTGCCAGCTCACTCCACAGGGGAGAAGCCAAAAACATTCAGTACTTC.

J is TRBJ1-1 and V is TRBV19; 7 nucleotides agree with TRBD1. V shed 6 bases and J 6 bases; nucleotides not matched to a gene: 10. The CDR3 spans 14 residues. CDR1 is LNHDA and CDR2 is SQIVND in the germline V gene (reference sequence). This chain's CDR3 is CASSRLTGSSEAFF. The CDR3 bases are TGTGCCAGTAGCCGTCTGACAGGGAGCTCTGAAGCTTTCTTT. Filled out from reference TRBV19 and TRBJ1-1, the complete variable domain reads DGGITQSPKYLFRKEGQNVTLSCEQNLNHDAMYWYRQDPGQGLRLIYYSQIVNDFQKGDIAEGYSVSREKKESFPLTVTSAQKNPTAFYLCASSRLTGSSEAFFGQGTRLTVV.

This clone has a handful of counts. The rearrangement links TRBV28 to TRBJ1-4; D may be TRBD1 (6 bases). Germline loops: CDR1 MDHEN, CDR2 SYDVKM. The CDR3 has 14 amino acids. V lost 6 bases and J lost 8, with 16 bases in between. The CDR3 sequence is CASRPGGPVEKLFF. The CDR3 DNA sequence: TGTGCCAGCAGGCCCGGGGGGCCCGTGGAAAAACTGTTTTTT.

The chain employs TRBV11-2 and TRBJ2-3; 8 bases align to TRBD2. CDR3 length: 15 amino acids. V lost 2 bases, J lost 6 bases, and 7 bases stayed unmatched. Germline V gene sequence: CDR1 SGHAT, CDR2 FQNNGV. The CDR3 protein is CASSLLASGSDTQYF. The CDR3, as DNA: TGTGCCAGCAGCTTACTGGCTAGCGGGTCGGATACGCAGTATTTT.

The rearrangement joins TRBV7-2 to TRBJ2-1; no definite D call. V was pared by 1 base and J by 6 bases, with 10 bases between. The CDR3 runs 14 residues. CDR1 and CDR2 (germline): SGHTA, FQGNSA. CDR3 sequence (DNA): TGTGCCAGCAGCTTAGGGGCTATTACCAATGAGCAGTTCTTC. Translating it yields CASSLGAITNEQFF.

The V and J genes are TRBV5-8 and TRBJ2-7; D uncertain. The CDR3 contains 13 residues. Germline loops: CDR1 SGHTS, CDR2 YDEGEE. V gave up 0 bases and J gave up 3 bases, with 7 bases separating them. The CDR3 here is CASSLVLGYEQYF. The CDR3 DNA is TGTGCCAGCAGCTTGGTGCTAGGCTACGAGCAGTACTTC.

The chain carries TRBV5-1 and TRBJ2-2, with 9 bases fitting TRBD1. The CDR3 covers 15 residues. With 6 bases clipped from V and 5 bases from J, the junction kept 8 bases outside the gene matches. Germline CDR1 is SGHRS and CDR2 is YFSETQ. The CDR3 is CASNTGGGGTGELFF. The CDR3 DNA reads as TGCGCCAGCAACACAGGGGGCGGCGGGACCGGGGAGCTGTTTTTT. The full variable domain, with the rest looked up from reference TRBV5-1 and TRBJ2-2, is KAGVTQTPRYLIKTRGQQVTLSCSPISGHRSVSWYQQTPGQGLQFLFEYFSETQRNKGNFPGRFSGRQFSNSRSEMNVSTLELGDSALYLCASNTGGGGTGELFFGEGSRLTVL.

This chain links TRBV30 with TRBJ1-1; 7 bases agree with TRBD1. The CDR3 extends over 12 amino acids. The V gene end was trimmed by 5 bases and the J gene end by 4 bases; junction bases not matched to a gene: 4. Germline values: CDR1 GTSNPN, CDR2 SVGIG (reference sequence). CDR3 residues: CAWDTGVTEAFF. The DNA of the CDR3 is TGTGCCTGGGATACAGGGGTCACTGAAGCTTTCTTT.

The chain is built from TRBV7-9 and TRBJ1-3; D is possibly TRBD1 (6 bases). The CDR3 runs 15 residues. The V end lost 4 bases, the J end lost 4 bases, and 14 bases lay between the germline ends. Germline V gene lookup returns CDR1 SEHNR and CDR2 FQNEAQ (reference sequence). CDR3 DNA: TGTGCCAGCAGCTCCCGACAGGCTCCGGGAAACACCATATATTTT. Its protein is CASSSRQAPGNTIYF.